One sample yielded the 18 T cell receptor beta chains listed below, sequenced in a study of T cell responses to AZD1222 COVID-19 vaccine. Some clones are missing from TCRdb's copy, which holds only in-frame ones; the method was immunoSEQ multiplex PCR. The sample consists of around 150,000 clones, 70% to 90% of them appearing once. The sample was peripheral blood, taken on day 0 of AZD1222 vaccination. These receptors all stem from an adult in good health.

This clone was observed a few times. The chain combines TRBV4-2 with TRBJ2-7; 7 bases line up with TRBD2. Unmatched junction bases numbered 12, after V lost 0 bases and J lost 7 bases. The CDR3 has 16 amino acids. Looked up from germline, CDR1 is LGHNA and CDR2 is YNFKEQ. The CDR3 region has the DNA TGTGCCAGCAGCCAAGAGAGGGCGAGCGGGGTTTGGGAGCAGTACTTC. Its protein product is CASSQERASGVWEQYF.

The rearrangement links TRBV27 to TRBJ1-5, with D possibly being TRBD1 (5 bases). V dropped 5 bases and J dropped 4 bases, with 15 bases sitting between them. The CDR3 extends over 15 amino acids. Germline V gene lookup returns CDR1 MNHEY and CDR2 SMNVEV (reference sequence). In DNA, the CDR3 is TGTGCCAGCAGTCCCTCCGGGGGGAGAAATCAGCCCCAGCATTTT. Translation gives CASSPSGGRNQPQHF.

CDR3 DNA: TGTGCCAGCAGTAACCCACAGGGGGAGGGAGGCACCGGGGAGCTGTTTTTT. Encoded protein: CASSNPQGEGGTGELFF. The chain uses TRBV2 and TRBJ2-2, with D perhaps TRBD1 (8 bases). The germline V gene encodes CDR1 SNHLY and CDR2 FYNNEI. This CDR3 spans 17 amino acids. V lost 5 bases, J lost 4 bases, and 20 bases lay in between.

The chain employs TRBV24-1 and TRBJ2-1; the match to TRBD2 covers 11 bases. This CDR3 comprises 17 residues. Trimming cost V 4 bases and J 3 bases; bases outside gene matches: 7. CDR1 and CDR2 from the germline V gene are KGHDR and SFDVKD. The CDR3 bases are TGTGCCACCAGTGACGTAGCGGGAGGGAATGACTACAATGAGCAGTTCTTC. Amino acids: CATSDVAGGNDYNEQFF.

V gene TRBV5-1 combines with J gene TRBJ2-7; 8 bases line up with TRBD1. The CDR3 has 16 residues. Germline assignment: CDR1 SGHRS and CDR2 YFSETQ. Trimming cost V 3 bases and J 4 bases; bases outside gene matches: 12. The CDR3 region has the DNA TGCGCCAGCAGCTCCATGACAGGGGAGTTAGTATACGAGCAGTACTTC. It codes for CASSSMTGELVYEQYF.

This clone was found a few times. J is TRBJ2-7 and V is TRBV2, with 9 bases aligning to TRBD1. The CDR3 loop spans 13 amino acids. The V gene end was trimmed by 6 bases and the J gene end by 8 bases; junction bases not matched to a gene: 8. Germline CDR1 reads SNHLY; CDR2 reads FYNNEI. Written as DNA, the CDR3 is TGTGCCAGCAGACCGGGACAGGGAATGAAGCAGTACTTC. It translates to CASRPGQGMKQYF.

This clone was seen a few times. The chain has TRBV6-5 and TRBJ1-3; D is unclear. The germline CDR1 and CDR2 sequences are MNHEY and SVGAGI. The V end lost 5 bases, the J end lost 0 bases, and 11 bases lay between the germline ends. The CDR3 is made up of 15 amino acids. CDR3 DNA: TGTGCCAGCAGTATCGACGGGAGCTCTGGAAACACCATATATTTT. As protein: CASSIDGSSGNTIYF.

CDR3 amino acids: CASSIGPTPDRVYGYTF. In nucleotides, the CDR3 is TGTGCCAGTAGTATAGGGCCTACCCCGGACAGAGTCTATGGCTACACCTTC. The V call is TRBV19, the J call TRBJ1-2, with TRBD1 as a possible D gene (6 bases). CDR1 is LNHDA and CDR2 is SQIVND in the germline V gene (reference sequence). The ends were cut back, 1 base at V and 4 bases at J, with 19 bases in the middle. This CDR3 comprises 17 residues.

The chain combines TRBV27 with TRBJ2-7, with D maybe TRBD1 (5 bases). V shed 2 bases and J shed 6 bases, with 11 bases lying between them. Germline values: CDR1 MNHEY, CDR2 SMNVEV (reference sequence). The CDR3 runs 13 residues. CDR3 loop: CASSLGAGPEQYF. The CDR3 coding sequence is TGTGCCAGCAGTTTAGGGGCAGGGCCCGAGCAGTACTTC.

The chain has TRBV4-1 and TRBJ1-3; 8 bases are shared with TRBD1. V lost 3 bases and J lost 4; bases outside the gene matches: 8. Germline V gives CDR1 MGHRA, CDR2 YSYEKL. This CDR3 region has 16 residues. The CDR3 DNA reads as TGCGCCAGCAGCCAGAACCCCTCAGGGGGCGGAAACACCATATATTTT. Protein sequence: CASSQNPSGGGNTIYF.

The rearrangement joins TRBV7-9 to TRBJ1-5; 7 bases match TRBD1. Losses at the gene ends were 6 bases for V and 2 bases for J; bases not matched to a gene: 4. The germline CDR1 and CDR2 sequences are SEHNR and FQNEAQ (reference sequence). This CDR3 has 14 amino acids. This CDR3 is CASSSTGGNQPQHF. CDR3 nucleotides: TGTGCCAGCAGTAGTACAGGGGGCAATCAGCCCCAGCATTTT.

The rearrangement joins TRBV7-9 to TRBJ2-2; 8 bases are a match to TRBD2. The CDR3 runs to 14 residues. V shed 5 bases and J 4 bases; nucleotides not matched to a gene: 3. Germline-derived CDR1 and CDR2 are SEHNR and FQNEAQ (reference sequence). CDR3 region: CASSVGGGTGELFF. DNA of the CDR3: TGTGCCAGCAGCGTCGGGGGGGGCACCGGGGAGCTGTTTTTT. The complete variable domain, with remaining parts taken from reference TRBV7-9 and TRBJ2-2, reads DTGVSQNPRHKITKRGQNVTFRCDPISEHNRLYWYRQTLGQGPEFLTYFQNEAQLEKSRLLSDRFSAERPKGSFSTLEIQRTEQGDSAMYLCASSVGGGTGELFFGEGSRLTVL.

The CDR3 protein is CASSGYLSGGSGGELFF. CDR3 DNA sequence: TGTGCCAGCAGCGGATACTTAAGCGGGGGATCGGGCGGGGAGCTGTTTTTT. This rearrangement joins TRBV9 to TRBJ2-2, with 8 bases identical to TRBD2. There are 17 residues in the CDR3. CDR1 is SGDLS, CDR2 YYNGEE, per germline. Trimming removed 3 bases from V and 7 bases from J; junction bases left unmatched: 14.

The CDR3 DNA sequence: TGTGCCAGCAGTGAGATGCCTCACGGGGGTAAGAGCAATCAGCCCCAGCATTTT. Its protein product is CASSEMPHGGKSNQPQHF. This chain joins TRBV6-1 and TRBJ1-5; TRBD1 is a possible D gene (5 bases). The V and J ends lost 3 bases and 1 base respectively, with 19 bases between them. CDR3 size: 18 residues. From germline, CDR1 is MNHNS and CDR2 SASEGT.

This rearrangement joins TRBV18 to TRBJ2-7; possibly TRBD1 for D (6 bases). CDR1 is KGHSH, CDR2 LQKENI, per germline. Trimming shortened V by 0 bases and J by 6 bases, and 12 bases separated the two germline ends. This CDR3 has 14 amino acids. CDR3 loop: CASSPPDSRREQYF. The CDR3, as DNA: TGTGCCAGCTCACCACCGGACAGCCGTCGCGAGCAGTACTTC.

The V and J genes are TRBV6-2 or TRBV6-3 and TRBJ1-5; no clear D. CDR1 and CDR2 (germline): MNHEY, SVGEGT. V was trimmed by 3 bases and J by 5 bases, leaving 8 bases between them. There are 13 residues in the CDR3. The DNA for the CDR3 is TGTGCCAGCAGTTATAACCCCGATCAGCCCCAGCATTTT. It codes for CASSYNPDQPQHF.

This clone has only one observation. This chain links TRBV27 with TRBJ1-6; D gene unclear. V lost 5 bases and J lost 7, with 18 bases in between. The CDR3 sequence is 16 residues long. Germline CDR1 reads MNHEY; CDR2 reads SMNVEV (reference sequence). The DNA for the CDR3 is TGTGCCAGCAGTCCCCCTAAGGTCAGGTACAATTCACCCCTCCACTTT. Translated, it gives CASSPPKVRYNSPLHF.

V usage is TRBV2 and J usage is TRBJ1-3, with D tentatively TRBD1 (5 bases). Trimming left V 7 bases short and J 0 bases short, with 13 bases between. Looked up from germline, CDR1 is SNHLY and CDR2 is FYNNEI. The CDR3 extends over 15 amino acids. CDR3 protein: CASNLDRNSGNTIYF. CDR3 DNA sequence: TGTGCCAGCAACCTTGACAGAAACTCTGGAAACACCATATATTTT.